This is a list of T cell receptor beta chains from one sample in a study of neoadjuvant anti-PD-1 for oral cavity cancer. TCRdb's table, derived via immunoSEQ multiplex PCR, lists solely in-frame clones and lacks some. Here the sample spans 37,000 or so clones, roughly 35% being singletons. The specimen was tumor tissue, collected after nivolumab (anti-PD-1) treatment. These receptors were collected from a person between 35 and 79 years old with oral cavity squamous cell carcinoma. Each CDR3 is given with its conserved first and last residue. A D gene is named only where the DNA matches it firmly. Size is omitted from some rows. Given values are once, few, many or a class for expanded clones.

TRBV7-9	few	TRBD2	TRBJ2-1	CASSTETSGRGVFF	TGTGCCAGCAGCACGGAGACTAGCGGGAGAGGGGTGTTCTTC
TRBV4-1	many	NA	TRBJ2-2	CASSRTDYNGGELFF	TGCGCCAGCAGCCGGACGGACTACAATGGCGGGGAGCTGTTTTTT
TRBV5-6	NA	TRBD1	TRBJ1-1	CASSSRDRVRTEAFF	TGTGCCAGCAGCAGCAGGGACAGGGTTCGCACTGAAGCTTTCTTT
TRBV6-4	NA	NA	TRBJ2-1	CASSLQGGISGNEQFF	TGTGCCAGCTCCCTCCAGGGGGGCATTAGCGGCAATGAGCAGTTCTTC
TRBV18	NA	TRBD1	TRBJ2-7	CASSRDRGGGEQYF	TGTGCCAGCTCACGAGACAGGGGTGGGGGCGAGCAGTACTTC
TRBV28	NA	NA	TRBJ1-2	CASRNPQASGYTF	TGTGCCAGCAGGAACCCCCAGGCAAGTGGCTACACCTTC
TRBV28	few	NA	TRBJ2-7	CASSLSNYEQYF	TGTGCCAGCAGTTTAAGTAACTACGAGCAGTACTTC
TRBV7-7	NA	TRBD1	TRBJ2-1	CASSIGQGAFNEQFF	TGTGCTAGCAGTATCGGACAGGGGGCTTTTAATGAGCAGTTCTTC
TRBV2	many	TRBD1	TRBJ1-5	CASRGDSYQPQHF	TGTGCCAGCAGGGGGGACAGCTATCAGCCCCAGCATTTT
TRBV9	many	NA	TRBJ1-1	CASSVGTMNTEAFF	TGTGCCAGCAGCGTCGGTACGATGAACACTGAAGCTTTCTTT
TRBV19	few	TRBD1	TRBJ2-4	CASSPPTGVRNIQYF	TGTGCCAGTAGTCCTCCGACAGGGGTTAGAAACATTCAGTACTTC
TRBV5-1	NA	NA	TRBJ1-2	CASSLGYSNYGYTF	TGCGCCAGCAGCTTGGGGTACTCTAACTATGGCTACACCTTC
TRBV18	many	TRBD2	TRBJ2-5	CASSRASGDQGTQYF	TGTGCCAGCTCACGGGCTAGCGGGGACCAAGGGACCCAGTACTTC
TRBV5-8	NA	NA	TRBJ2-3	CASSFTTDTQYF	TGTGCCAGCAGCTTCACCACAGATACGCAGTATTTT
TRBV10-2	many	TRBD2	TRBJ2-1	CASRKAGPYNEQFF	TGCGCCAGCAGGAAAGCGGGGCCCTACAATGAGCAGTTCTTC
TRBV5-1	few	TRBD1	TRBJ2-7	CASSPTGPGQGYEQYF	TGCGCCAGCAGCCCGACGGGTCCAGGACAGGGCTACGAGCAGTACTTC
TRBV14	once	TRBD2	TRBJ2-3	CASSRGLAWTDTQYF	TGTGCCAGCAGCCGGGGACTAGCGTGGACAGATACGCAGTATTTT
TRBV6-5	NA	NA	TRBJ2-2	CASSYLPETPTGELFF	TGTGCCAGCAGTTATTTGCCAGAAACCCCCACCGGGGAGCTGTTTTTT
TRBV6-6	few	NA	TRBJ2-7	CASPPPECLTYEQYF	TGTGCCAGCCCTCCCCCGGAGTGCCTGACCTACGAGCAGTACTTC
TRBV7-9	NA	NA	TRBJ2-5	CASSLTVQETQYF	TGTGCCAGCAGCTTAACGGTCCAAGAGACCCAGTACTTC
TRBV5-4	NA	NA	TRBJ1-1	CASSSLREAFF	TGTGCCAGCAGCTCCCTGAGGGAAGCTTTCTTT
TRBV20-1	NA	NA	TRBJ1-2	CSVGDYGYTF	TGCAGTGTGGGGGACTATGGCTACACCTTC
TRBV6-5	NA	NA	TRBJ2-5	CASSYREKETQYF	TGTGCCAGCAGTTATCGAGAAAAAGAGACCCAGTACTTC
TRBV19	NA	NA	TRBJ1-2	CASSPRGSGRGNRYVYTF	TGTGCCAGTAGTCCGCGGGGGTCGGGACGGGGCAATCGGTATGTCTACACCTTC
TRBV27	many	TRBD1	TRBJ1-6	CASSLSLRQGTKTPLHF	TGTGCCAGCAGTTTATCGCTACGACAGGGGACAAAAACACCCCTCCACTTT
TRBV7-3	once	NA	TRBJ2-5	CASSTQGGMAGALETQYF	TGTGCCAGCAGCACCCAAGGGGGGATGGCGGGAGCATTAGAGACCCAGTACTTC
TRBV7-3	NA	NA	TRBJ2-1	CASSLSGPPGDEQFF	TGTGCCAGCAGCCTGTCCGGCCCTCCCGGCGATGAGCAGTTCTTC
TRBV21-1	many	NA	TRBJ1-2	CASSNPSGQGPSDCYTF	TGTGCCAGCAGCAACCCGTCGGGACAGGGACCTTCCGATTGCTACACCTTC
TRBV19	NA	TRBD1	TRBJ2-1	CASKGTGEYNEQFF	TGTGCCAGTAAAGGGACAGGGGAATACAATGAGCAGTTCTTC